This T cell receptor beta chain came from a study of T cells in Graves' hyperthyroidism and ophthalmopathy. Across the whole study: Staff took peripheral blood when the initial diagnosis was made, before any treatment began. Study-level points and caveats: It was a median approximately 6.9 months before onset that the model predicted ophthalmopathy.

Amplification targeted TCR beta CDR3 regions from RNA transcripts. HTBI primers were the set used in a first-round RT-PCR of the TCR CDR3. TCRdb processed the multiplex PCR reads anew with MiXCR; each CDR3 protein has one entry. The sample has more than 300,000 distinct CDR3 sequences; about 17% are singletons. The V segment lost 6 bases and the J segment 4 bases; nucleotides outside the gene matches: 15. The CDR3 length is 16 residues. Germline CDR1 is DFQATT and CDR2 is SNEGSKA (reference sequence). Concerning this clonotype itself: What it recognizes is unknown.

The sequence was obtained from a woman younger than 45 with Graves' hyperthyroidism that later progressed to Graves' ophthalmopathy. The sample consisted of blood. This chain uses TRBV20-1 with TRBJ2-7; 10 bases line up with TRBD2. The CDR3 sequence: CSARRASGGIWYEQYF. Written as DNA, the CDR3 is TGCAGTGCCCGTCGGGCTAGCGGGGGCATCTGGTACGAGCAGTACTTC.